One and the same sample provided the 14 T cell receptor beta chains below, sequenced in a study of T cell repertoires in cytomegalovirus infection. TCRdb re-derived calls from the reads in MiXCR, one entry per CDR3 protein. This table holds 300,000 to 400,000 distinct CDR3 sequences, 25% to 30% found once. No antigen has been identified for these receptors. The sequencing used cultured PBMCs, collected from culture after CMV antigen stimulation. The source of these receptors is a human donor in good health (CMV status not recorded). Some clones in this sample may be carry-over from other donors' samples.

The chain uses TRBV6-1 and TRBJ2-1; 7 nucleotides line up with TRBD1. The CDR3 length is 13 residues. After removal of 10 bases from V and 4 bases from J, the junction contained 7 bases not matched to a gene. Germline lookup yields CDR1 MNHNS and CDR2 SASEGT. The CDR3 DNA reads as TGTGCCACCGGACAGGACCCTTACAATGAGCAGTTCTTC. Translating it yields CATGQDPYNEQFF.

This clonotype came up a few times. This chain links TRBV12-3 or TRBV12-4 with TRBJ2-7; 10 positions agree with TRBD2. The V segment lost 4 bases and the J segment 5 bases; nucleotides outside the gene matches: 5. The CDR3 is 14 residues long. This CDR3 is CASSSSGSDNEQYF. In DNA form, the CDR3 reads TGTGCCAGCAGTTCTAGCGGGAGTGACAACGAGCAGTACTTC.

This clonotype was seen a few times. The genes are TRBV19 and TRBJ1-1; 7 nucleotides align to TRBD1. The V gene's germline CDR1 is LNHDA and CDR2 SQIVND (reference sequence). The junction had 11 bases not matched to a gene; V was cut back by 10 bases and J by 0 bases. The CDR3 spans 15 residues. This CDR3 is CATKGLQGLNTEAFF. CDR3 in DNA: TGTGCCACCAAGGGACTACAGGGGTTGAACACTGAAGCTTTCTTT.

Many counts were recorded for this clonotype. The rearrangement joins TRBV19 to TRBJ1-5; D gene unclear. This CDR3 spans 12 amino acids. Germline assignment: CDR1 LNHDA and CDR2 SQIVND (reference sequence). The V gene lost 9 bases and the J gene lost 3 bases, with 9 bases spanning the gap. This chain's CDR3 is CASSPNNQPQHF. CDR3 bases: TGTGCCAGCAGCCCTAACAATCAGCCCCAGCATTTT.

The DNA of the CDR3 is TGTGCCAGCAGCATGACTGCAGCGGGAGATCTGGAGACCCAGTACTTC. Encoded protein: CASSMTAAGDLETQYF. V and J are TRBV7-9 and TRBJ2-5; 8 bases are shared with TRBD2. CDR1 is SEHNR, CDR2 FQNEAQ, per germline (reference sequence). V was pared by 5 bases and J by 5 bases, with 13 bases of the junction left unmatched. This CDR3 is built from 16 residues.

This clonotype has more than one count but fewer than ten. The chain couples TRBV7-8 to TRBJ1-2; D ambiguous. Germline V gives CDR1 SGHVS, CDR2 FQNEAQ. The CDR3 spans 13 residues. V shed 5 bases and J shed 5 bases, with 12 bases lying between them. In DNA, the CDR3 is TGTGCCAGCAGCAAGGACCCACGATATGGCTACACCTTC. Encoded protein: CASSKDPRYGYTF.

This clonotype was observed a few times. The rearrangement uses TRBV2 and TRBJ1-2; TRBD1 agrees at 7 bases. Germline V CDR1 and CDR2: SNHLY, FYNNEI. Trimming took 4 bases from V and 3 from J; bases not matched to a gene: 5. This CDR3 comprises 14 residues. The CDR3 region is CASSVTGDYYGYTF. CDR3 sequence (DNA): TGTGCCAGCAGTGTTACAGGGGATTACTATGGCTACACCTTC.

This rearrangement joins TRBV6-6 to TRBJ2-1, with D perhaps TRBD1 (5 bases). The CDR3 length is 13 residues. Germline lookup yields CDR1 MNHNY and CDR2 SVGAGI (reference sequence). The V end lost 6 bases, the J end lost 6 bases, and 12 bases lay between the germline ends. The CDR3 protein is CASRRWGSNEQFF. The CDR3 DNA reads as TGTGCCAGCAGGAGATGGGGCTCCAATGAGCAGTTCTTC.

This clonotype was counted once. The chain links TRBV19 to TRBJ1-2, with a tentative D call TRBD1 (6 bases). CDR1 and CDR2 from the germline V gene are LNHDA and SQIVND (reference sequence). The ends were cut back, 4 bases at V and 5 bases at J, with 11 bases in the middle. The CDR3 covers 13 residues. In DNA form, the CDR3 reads TGTGCCAGTAGTAATCAGGGGATTTATGGCTACACCTTC. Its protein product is CASSNQGIYGYTF.

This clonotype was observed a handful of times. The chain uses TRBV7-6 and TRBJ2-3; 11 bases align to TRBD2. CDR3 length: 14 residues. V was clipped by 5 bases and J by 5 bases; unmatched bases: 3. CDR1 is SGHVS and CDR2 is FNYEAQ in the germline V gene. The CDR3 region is CASSAGTSGDTQYF. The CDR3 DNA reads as TGTGCCAGCAGCGCGGGGACTAGCGGAGATACGCAGTATTTT.

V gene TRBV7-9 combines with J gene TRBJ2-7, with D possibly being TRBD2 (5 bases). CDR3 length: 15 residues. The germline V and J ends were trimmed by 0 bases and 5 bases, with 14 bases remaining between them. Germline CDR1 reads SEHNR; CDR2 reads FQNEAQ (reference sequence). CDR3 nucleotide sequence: TGTGCCAGCAGCTTAGCTGGCGGGCAATCCCACGAGCAGTACTTC. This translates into CASSLAGGQSHEQYF.

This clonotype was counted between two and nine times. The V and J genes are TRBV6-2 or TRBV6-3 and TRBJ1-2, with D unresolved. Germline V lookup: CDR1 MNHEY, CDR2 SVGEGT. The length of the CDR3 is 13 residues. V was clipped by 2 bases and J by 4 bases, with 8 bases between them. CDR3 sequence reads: CASSYDGLYGYTF. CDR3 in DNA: TGTGCCAGCAGTTACGACGGCCTCTATGGCTACACCTTC.

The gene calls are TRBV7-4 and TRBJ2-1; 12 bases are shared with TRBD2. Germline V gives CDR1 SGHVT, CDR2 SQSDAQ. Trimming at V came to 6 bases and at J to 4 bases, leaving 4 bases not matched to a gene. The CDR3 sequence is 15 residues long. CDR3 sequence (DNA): TGTGCCAGCAGACTAGCGGGAGGTCCTTACAATGAGCAGTTCTTC. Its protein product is CASRLAGGPYNEQFF.

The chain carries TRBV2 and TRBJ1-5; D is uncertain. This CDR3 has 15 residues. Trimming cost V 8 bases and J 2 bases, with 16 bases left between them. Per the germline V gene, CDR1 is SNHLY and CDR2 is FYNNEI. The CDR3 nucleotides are TGTGCCAGCGACCCGCAGGCTAGAGGCAATCAGCCCCAGCATTTT. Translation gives CASDPQARGNQPQHF.